A single sample is the source of the 18 T cell receptor beta chains below, sequenced in a study of T cell responses to AZD1222 COVID-19 vaccine. Generated by immunoSEQ multiplex PCR, the TCRdb table keeps only in-frame clones and is missing some. The sample has tens of thousands of clones, roughly nine tenths seen once. This material consisted of peripheral blood, taken 28 days after the second AZD1222 dose. These receptors were obtained from an adult who received the AZD1222 COVID-19 vaccine.

This rearrangement joins TRBV28 to TRBJ1-2, with a tentative D call TRBD1 (6 bases). The CDR3 extends over 16 amino acids. Germline V gene sequence: CDR1 MDHEN, CDR2 SYDVKM. V lost 7 bases and J 2 bases, leaving 20 bases between the germline ends. The CDR3 here is CASTVPGDRNNYGYTF. The CDR3 DNA is TGTGCCAGCACCGTACCCGGCGACAGGAACAACTATGGCTACACCTTC.

CDR3 protein: CASSSLTKTNEKLFF. For the CDR3, the DNA is TGTGCCAGCAGTTCTCTCACCAAAACTAATGAAAAACTGTTTTTT. The J gene is TRBJ1-4, the V gene TRBV5-6, with D unclear. Trimming took off 5 bases at V and 1 base at J, with 12 bases between the two ends. The CDR3 is 15 residues long. Germline V gene lookup returns CDR1 SGHDT and CDR2 YYEEEE.

This chain connects TRBV30 to TRBJ1-1; D is uncertain. Germline V gene sequence: CDR1 GTSNPN, CDR2 SVGIG (reference sequence). Trimming removed 7 bases from V and 2 bases from J, with 26 bases in between. The CDR3 runs to 17 residues. The CDR3 region is CASQKRALLNLNTEAFF. The CDR3 DNA is TGTGCCTCTCAGAAGAGGGCTTTGTTGAATTTAAACACTGAAGCTTTCTTT.

This clone was seen only a few times. The V gene is TRBV7-2, the J gene TRBJ1-2; the D gene is possibly TRBD1 (6 bases). The CDR3 sequence is 13 residues long. The germline V gene has CDR1 SGHTA and CDR2 FQGNSA. V lost 1 base to trimming and J lost 5 bases, with 8 bases between them. CDR3 in DNA: TGTGCCAGCAGCTTAGGACAGGTATATGGCTACACCTTC. It yields the protein CASSLGQVYGYTF.

The gene calls are TRBV7-3 and TRBJ2-1, with 15 bases matching TRBD2. CDR1 SGHTA and CDR2 FQGTGA come from the germline V gene. The ends lost 2 bases at V and 6 bases at J; junction bases unmatched: 8. CDR3 size: 18 residues. The CDR3 is CASSLFGTSGGSSNEQFF. The CDR3 DNA is TGTGCCAGCAGCTTATTCGGGACTAGCGGGGGGAGCAGCAATGAGCAGTTCTTC.

This clone was detected a few times. The gene calls are TRBV5-1 and TRBJ2-1, with D possibly being TRBD2 (5 bases). The V end lost 1 base, the J end lost 12 bases, and 11 bases lay between the germline ends. Germline V gene sequence: CDR1 SGHRS, CDR2 YFSETQ. The CDR3 length is 12 residues. In nucleotides, the CDR3 is TGCGCCAGCAGCTTGACGGGAAAGTGGCAGTTCTTC. This codes for CASSLTGKWQFF.

The chain couples TRBV5-1 to TRBJ1-2, with D tentatively TRBD1 (6 bases). Trimming took off 5 bases at V and 2 bases at J, with 13 bases between the two ends. The CDR3 spans 14 residues. Germline-derived CDR1 and CDR2 are SGHRS and YFSETQ. As DNA, the CDR3 is TGCGCCAGCAGGGAAAACAGGGTCAACTATGGCTACACCTTC. Translation gives CASRENRVNYGYTF.

This chain links TRBV11-1 with TRBJ2-5, with D perhaps matching TRBD1 (6 bases). The CDR3 has 16 residues. Looked up from germline, CDR1 is SGHAT and CDR2 is FQDESV (reference sequence). Trimming took 2 bases from V and 1 from J, leaving 14 bases between them. The CDR3 region is CASSLPKTRGQETQYF. The CDR3 nucleotides are TGTGCCAGCAGCTTACCCAAGACCAGGGGCCAAGAGACCCAGTACTTC.

The CDR3 protein is CASSAIAGSTEAFF. CDR3 DNA sequence: TGTGCCAGCAGCGCCATAGCAGGGAGCACTGAAGCTTTCTTT. The V and J genes are TRBV9 and TRBJ1-1; D perhaps matches TRBD1 (5 bases). Trimming stripped 3 bases from V and 4 bases from J, with 13 bases between. CDR1 SGDLS and CDR2 YYNGEE come from the germline V gene. The CDR3 totals 14 residues. The whole variable domain, filled in from reference TRBV9 and TRBJ1-1, reads DSGVTQTPKHLITATGQRVTLRCSPRSGDLSVYWYQQSLDQGLQFLIQYYNGEERAKGNILERFSAQQFPDLHSELNLSSLELGDSALYFCASSAIAGSTEAFFGQGTRLTVV.

The rearrangement uses TRBV6-5 and TRBJ1-1, with TRBD1 matching 7 bases. The trim removed 6 bases at V and 0 bases at J, leaving 4 bases unmatched. CDR1 and CDR2 from the germline V gene are MNHEY and SVGAGI. This CDR3 comprises 14 residues. The CDR3 DNA sequence: TGTGCCAGCAGACTAGACAGGGTGAACACTGAAGCTTTCTTT. Encoded protein: CASRLDRVNTEAFF.

This clone was seen just once. This chain uses TRBV6-5 with TRBJ1-1, with D perhaps matching TRBD1 (6 bases). The CDR3 extends over 13 amino acids. V lost 6 bases, J lost 7 bases, and 15 bases lay in between. Germline V gene lookup returns CDR1 MNHEY and CDR2 SVGAGI. CDR3 bases: TGTGCCAGCAGCTATTTCTCACAGGGTGAAGCTTTCTTT. This codes for CASSYFSQGEAFF.

CDR3 in DNA: TGCGCCAGCAGCTTGGGACAGGTCTCGAACTATGGCTACACCTTC. Encoded protein: CASSLGQVSNYGYTF. The rearrangement links TRBV5-1 to TRBJ1-2; TRBD1 might be the D (6 bases). V lost 0 bases, J lost 2 bases, and 11 bases lay in between. The CDR3 runs 15 residues. Germline values: CDR1 SGHRS, CDR2 YFSETQ.

The chain has TRBV3-1 (or the pseudogene TRBV3-2) and TRBJ2-5, with 8 bases identical to TRBD1. Germline trimming cut 0 bases from V and 5 bases from J; bases unmatched to any gene: 5. The germline V gene has CDR1 LGHDT and CDR2 YNNKEL (reference sequence). The CDR3 is 15 residues long. CDR3 sequence (DNA): TGTGCCAGCAGCCAAGAGCCAGGGGGCAGGGAGACCCAGTACTTC. Translated: CASSQEPGGRETQYF.

The chain links TRBV24-1 to TRBJ2-2; TRBD1 aligns across 11 bases. The CDR3 is 16 residues long. Trimming at V came to 4 bases and at J to 10 bases, leaving 10 bases not matched to a gene. Germline CDR1 reads KGHDR; CDR2 reads SFDVKD. CDR3 DNA sequence: TGTGCCACCAGTGACCAGGGACAGGGGGACGTGGAGGAGCTGTTTTTT. This translates into CATSDQGQGDVEELFF.

The V and J genes are TRBV2 and TRBJ2-5, with 13 bases fitting TRBD2. The CDR3 has 15 residues. V shed 5 bases and J 1 base; nucleotides not matched to a gene: 1. Germline V gene lookup returns CDR1 SNHLY and CDR2 FYNNEI. Here the CDR3 DNA reads TGTGCCAGCAGTCGACTAGCGGGAGGCCAAGAGACCCAGTACTTC. It is translated as CASSRLAGGQETQYF. Full variable domain (rest looked up from reference TRBV2 and TRBJ2-5): EPEVTQTPSHQVTQMGQEVILRCVPISNHLYFYWYRQILGQKVEFLVSFYNNEISEKSEIFDDQFSVERPDGSNFTLKIRSTKLEDSAMYFCASSRLAGGQETQYFGPGTRLLVL.

This clone showed up just once. The chain couples TRBV6-5 to TRBJ1-4, with TRBD1 as a possible D gene (6 bases). Germline assignment: CDR1 MNHEY and CDR2 SVGAGI. This CDR3 has 13 amino acids. Trimming took 6 bases from V and 5 from J, leaving 10 bases between them. CDR3 in amino acids: CASRNQGNEKLFF. CDR3 nucleotide sequence: TGTGCCAGCAGAAATCAGGGGAATGAAAAACTGTTTTTT.

The V and J genes are TRBV5-4 and TRBJ2-2, with 10 bases matching TRBD2. This CDR3 comprises 17 residues. Germline V gene data show CDR1 as SGHNT and CDR2 as YYREEE (reference sequence). V gave up 0 bases and J gave up 1 base; unmatched junction bases: 3. The CDR3, as DNA: TGTGCCAGCAGCTTGGGCCCTAGCGGGGGGAACACCGGGGAGCTGTTTTTT. It translates to CASSLGPSGGNTGELFF.

This clone was seen only once. The chain is built from TRBV25-1 and TRBJ2-6; D is possibly TRBD1 (6 bases). Deletions cut 7 bases from V and 2 bases from J, with 15 bases between. CDR3 size: 16 residues. Germline V lookup: CDR1 MGHDK, CDR2 SYGVNS. This CDR3 reads CASTKTRGTGANVLTF. Here the CDR3 DNA reads TGTGCCAGCACTAAAACCAGGGGTACTGGGGCCAACGTCCTGACTTTC.